One and the same sample provided the 24 T cell receptor beta chains below, sequenced in a study of cytomegalovirus exposure and HLA in healthy donors. The PCR ran on 60 Vbeta and 13 Jbeta primers. Sequencing used immunoSEQ multiplex PCR; TCRdb keeps in-frame clones, though not all of them. Of 130,000 to 150,000 clones listed, less than 90% were seen once; the top ten hold more than 2%. Sequenced material: PBMCs. These receptors all stem from a boy aged 2 to 10 in good health and CMV-seronegative.

This clone was detected only once. The V and J genes are TRBV6-6 and TRBJ2-4; tentatively, D is TRBD1 (6 bases). Germline V gene lookup returns CDR1 MNHNY and CDR2 SVGAGI (reference sequence). The length of the CDR3 is 16 residues. Between the trimmed V and J ends, which lost 2 bases and 0 bases, there was a span of 11 bases. In DNA form, the CDR3 reads TGTGCCAGCAGTTACCCAGGGGTACTAGCCAAAAACATTCAGTACTTC. Translation gives CASSYPGVLAKNIQYF.

The rearrangement joins TRBV5-4 to TRBJ1-1; TRBD1 might be the D (5 bases). The germline gives CDR1 SGHNT, CDR2 YYREEE (reference sequence). The ends were cut back, 4 bases at V and 11 bases at J, with 15 bases in the middle. CDR3 length: 12 residues. Here the CDR3 DNA reads TGTGCCAGCAGCGGAGGGACCTTTCGGGCTTTCTTT. Protein product: CASSGGTFRAFF.

This clone showed up just a few times. The chain has TRBV7-6 and TRBJ1-5; 9 bases line up with TRBD1. Trimming took 0 bases from V and 2 from J; bases not matched to a gene: 2. The CDR3 totals 16 residues. Germline lookup yields CDR1 SGHVS and CDR2 FNYEAQ. CDR3 nucleotide sequence: TGTGCCAGCAGCTTAGCGGGACAGGGTGGCAATCAGCCCCAGCATTTT. It specifies CASSLAGQGGNQPQHF.

The chain employs TRBV10-3 and TRBJ2-2, with 9 bases matching TRBD1. Germline loops: CDR1 ENHRY, CDR2 SYGVKD. With V trimmed by 10 bases and J by 3 bases, 6 bases remained unmatched. CDR3 length: 14 amino acids. The CDR3 nucleotides are TGTGCCAAGAGGGACAGGGAAGACACCGGGGAGCTGTTTTTT. Encoded protein: CAKRDREDTGELFF.

This clone was observed a handful of times. This chain links TRBV6-5 with TRBJ2-6; D is unresolved. The V gene lost 2 bases and the J gene lost 4 bases, with 9 bases spanning the gap. The germline gives CDR1 MNHEY, CDR2 SVGAGI. This CDR3 contains 15 residues. In DNA, the CDR3 is TGTGCCAGCAGTTACCACCCAACAGGGGCCAACGTCCTGACTTTC. It specifies CASSYHPTGANVLTF.

The rearrangement links TRBV6-1 to TRBJ1-5; the D is unclear. Deletions cut 2 bases from V and 5 bases from J, with 10 bases between. CDR3 length: 14 residues. Germline CDR1 MNHNS, CDR2 SASEGT. The CDR3 protein is CASSENSVHQPQHF. CDR3 coding DNA: TGTGCCAGCAGTGAAAATAGTGTGCATCAGCCCCAGCATTTT.

The chain carries TRBV28 and TRBJ1-3, with a possible D match to TRBD1 (5 bases). Trimming cost V 5 bases and J 0 bases, with 17 bases left between them. CDR3 length equals 17 residues. Per germline, CDR1 MDHEN and CDR2 SYDVKM. CDR3 nucleotide sequence: TGTGCCAGCAGTACTACAGGAATCTCAAGCTCTGGAAACACCATATATTTT. Translating it yields CASSTTGISSSGNTIYF.

The CDR3, as DNA: TGTGCCAGCAGCCAGTTTCCGGCTAGCGGGGCGGGAGGCTACGAGCAGTACTTC. Amino acid sequence: CASSQFPASGAGGYEQYF. V is TRBV7-6 and J is TRBJ2-7; 9 positions agree with TRBD2. Germline V gene data show CDR1 as SGHVS and CDR2 as FNYEAQ. This CDR3 is built from 18 residues. Trimming at V came to 5 bases and at J to 3 bases, leaving 17 bases not matched to a gene.

This clone has more than one count but fewer than ten. The rearrangement uses TRBV9 and TRBJ2-3, with D tentatively TRBD2 (5 bases). The V gene lost 3 bases and the J gene lost 0 bases, with 14 bases spanning the gap. The CDR3 runs 16 residues. CDR1 SGDLS and CDR2 YYNGEE come from the germline V gene. The CDR3 is CASSARSGSSTDTQYF. The DNA for the CDR3 is TGTGCCAGCAGCGCCCGAAGCGGTTCTAGCACAGATACGCAGTATTTT.

This chain joins TRBV19 and TRBJ2-7; weak D call: TRBD1 (6 bases). Between the trimmed V and J ends, which lost 1 base and 5 bases, there was a span of 12 bases. This CDR3 is built from 14 residues. The germline CDR1 and CDR2 sequences are LNHDA and SQIVND (reference sequence). CDR3 DNA sequence: TGTGCCAGTAGTATAGCACAGGGTTCCCACGAGCAGTACTTC. It translates to CASSIAQGSHEQYF.

V is TRBV11-1 and J is TRBJ2-5; D may be TRBD2 (6 bases). Judging by the DNA end, TRBJ2-7 fits better; the J call may be wrong. CDR1 and CDR2 from the germline V gene are SGHAT and FQDESV (reference sequence). The CDR3 totals 12 residues. The CDR3 here is CATRGYVNEQYF. In nucleotides, the CDR3 is TGTGCCACCCGGGGGTACGTCAACGAGCAGTACTTC.

The table lists this clone with a count of one. The J gene is TRBJ2-5, the V gene TRBV28, with 9 bases matching TRBD1. Trimming at V came to 4 bases and at J to 6 bases, leaving 3 bases not matched to a gene. Per germline, CDR1 MDHEN and CDR2 SYDVKM. The CDR3 runs 13 residues. The CDR3 here is CASSSGTGKTQYF. In nucleotides, the CDR3 is TGTGCCAGCAGTTCCGGGACAGGGAAGACCCAGTACTTC.

The chain has TRBV7-9 and TRBJ2-7, with a weak D call TRBD2 (5 bases). The CDR3 length is 16 residues. Germline V gene data show CDR1 as SEHNR and CDR2 as FQNEAQ (reference sequence). Trimming cost V 2 bases and J 3 bases, with 17 bases left between them. CDR3 DNA sequence: TGTGCCAGCAGCTTACCAAGAGGGTCGCTGGGCTACGAGCAGTACTTC. Amino acid sequence: CASSLPRGSLGYEQYF. Combining the CDR3 with reference TRBV7-9 and TRBJ2-7 gives the whole variable domain DTGVSQNPRHKITKRGQNVTFRCDPISEHNRLYWYRQTLGQGPEFLTYFQNEAQLEKSRLLSDRFSAERPKGSFSTLEIQRTEQGDSAMYLCASSLPRGSLGYEQYFGPGTRLTVT.

This clone has just one count. The chain is built from TRBV9 and TRBJ1-4, with D tentatively TRBD1 (5 bases). V lost 4 bases, J lost 3 bases, and 13 bases lay in between. Germline CDR1 SGDLS, CDR2 YYNGEE. The CDR3 is made up of 15 amino acids. The CDR3 sequence: CASSSGRGANEKLFF. The CDR3 region has the DNA TGTGCCAGCAGCTCAGGGAGGGGTGCTAATGAAAAACTGTTTTTT. The whole variable domain, remainder taken from reference TRBV9 and TRBJ1-4, is DSGVTQTPKHLITATGQRVTLRCSPRSGDLSVYWYQQSLDQGLQFLIQYYNGEERAKGNILERFSAQQFPDLHSELNLSSLELGDSALYFCASSSGRGANEKLFFGSGTQLSVL.

This chain joins TRBV27 and TRBJ1-2, with TRBD1 matching over 8 bases. This CDR3 spans 15 amino acids. The ends lost 5 bases at V and 2 bases at J; junction bases unmatched: 7. Germline CDR1 and CDR2: MNHEY and SMNVEV (reference sequence). Here the CDR3 DNA reads TGTGCCAGCAGTCCCTGGGACAGGACGAACTATGGCTACACCTTC. This translates into CASSPWDRTNYGYTF.

The rearrangement uses TRBV19 and TRBJ1-5; D unresolved. Trimming stripped 7 bases from V and 5 bases from J, with 12 bases between. CDR1 is LNHDA, CDR2 SQIVND, per germline (reference sequence). The length of the CDR3 is 13 residues. As DNA, the CDR3 is TGTGCCAGTACACGGAGGGCCGATCAGCCCCAGCATTTT. Amino acids: CASTRRADQPQHF.

The chain employs TRBV5-1 and TRBJ1-4; D unclear. This CDR3 spans 13 amino acids. Germline V gives CDR1 SGHRS, CDR2 YFSETQ. Trimming shortened V by 0 bases and J by 9 bases, and 9 bases separated the two germline ends. This CDR3 reads CASSLAPGKKLFF. The DNA for the CDR3 is TGCGCCAGCAGCTTGGCCCCCGGGAAAAAACTGTTTTTT.

This chain uses TRBV19 with TRBJ2-5, with 13 bases fitting TRBD2. J was trimmed by 5 bases and V by 5 bases; bases with no gene match: 8. This CDR3 has 16 residues. Germline V gene lookup returns CDR1 LNHDA and CDR2 SQIVND (reference sequence). The CDR3 region is CASSPGLAGVGETQYF. In DNA, the CDR3 is TGTGCCAGTAGTCCCGGACTAGCGGGAGTCGGGGAGACCCAGTACTTC.

The chain couples TRBV19 to TRBJ1-5; 7 bases line up with TRBD1. The CDR3 has 16 residues. V was clipped by 4 bases and J by 6 bases; unmatched bases: 12. The germline V gene encodes CDR1 LNHDA and CDR2 SQIVND (reference sequence). The CDR3 nucleotides are TGTGCCAGTAGTACCGATATGACAGGGAGAGGTCAGCCCCAGCATTTT. Encoded protein: CASSTDMTGRGQPQHF.

V is TRBV5-1 and J is TRBJ1-6, with TRBD1 matching over 9 bases. This CDR3 region has 16 residues. Germline CDR1 is SGHRS and CDR2 is YFSETQ. J gave up 10 bases and V 4 bases, and 12 bases lay outside the gene matches. The CDR3 reads CASSRLQDRGVSPLHF. CDR3 nucleotides: TGCGCCAGCAGCCGCCTACAGGACAGGGGAGTCTCACCCCTCCACTTT. Looking up the rest from reference TRBV5-1 and TRBJ1-6 gives the full variable domain: KAGVTQTPRYLIKTRGQQVTLSCSPISGHRSVSWYQQTPGQGLQFLFEYFSETQRNKGNFPGRFSGRQFSNSRSEMNVSTLELGDSALYLCASSRLQDRGVSPLHFGNGTRLTVT.

V usage is TRBV4-2 and J usage is TRBJ2-7; 8 nucleotides agree with TRBD1. CDR1 and CDR2 (germline): LGHNA, YNFKEQ. This CDR3 contains 21 residues. The V gene end was trimmed by 0 bases and the J gene end by 3 bases; junction bases not matched to a gene: 22. CDR3 amino acids: CASSQDVVVEQGARYGYEQYF. DNA of the CDR3: TGTGCCAGCAGCCAAGATGTGGTCGTGGAGCAGGGGGCTCGATACGGCTACGAGCAGTACTTC.

The CDR3 region is CASSLAGMNTEAFF. CDR3 in DNA: TGTGCCAGCAGCTTGGCAGGGATGAACACTGAAGCTTTCTTT. The chain employs TRBV11-2 and TRBJ1-1, with D perhaps matching TRBD1 (5 bases). Germline V gives CDR1 SGHAT, CDR2 FQNNGV. The CDR3 totals 14 residues. Trimming stripped 3 bases from V and 0 bases from J, with 8 bases between.

V is TRBV6-1 and J is TRBJ1-3; 8 bases agree with TRBD1. The CDR3 is 16 residues long. Germline V gives CDR1 MNHNS, CDR2 SASEGT. Trimming at V came to 2 bases and at J to 1 base, leaving 4 bases not matched to a gene. This CDR3 reads CASSELTGDSGNTIYF. The CDR3 bases are TGTGCCAGCAGTGAATTGACAGGGGATTCTGGAAACACCATATATTTT.

The CDR3 here is CASSVEGGPGGPQHF. For the CDR3, the DNA is TGTGCCAGCAGCGTAGAGGGAGGCCCTGGAGGGCCCCAGCATTTT. The chain recombines TRBV9 with TRBJ1-5; D not resolved. This CDR3 has 15 amino acids. The germline gives CDR1 SGDLS, CDR2 YYNGEE. The V end was cut by 0 bases, the J end by 9 bases, with 16 bases between. Complete variable domain (other parts from reference TRBV9 and TRBJ1-5): DSGVTQTPKHLITATGQRVTLRCSPRSGDLSVYWYQQSLDQGLQFLIQYYNGEERAKGNILERFSAQQFPDLHSELNLSSLELGDSALYFCASSVEGGPGGPQHFGDGTRLSIL.